Listed below are T cell receptor beta chains from one sample, sequenced in a study of CD8 T cells in ankylosing spondylitis. One entry per CDR3 protein, called by TCRdb with MiXCR from the 5' RACE reads. The sample lists some 130,000 distinct CDR3 sequences; roughly 11% were seen once. Source material: blood, either unsorted or a sorted T cell fraction (not recorded which). The receptors stem from a female donor with ankylosing spondylitis or in good health (not recorded which). CDR3s include the opening cysteine and the closing phenylalanine or tryptophan. The D gene is left open where the match is weak.

V | D | CDR3
TRBV20-1 | NA | CSAPDGYYEQYF
TRBV11-2 | TRBD2 | CASSRRLAGGRGYTGELFF
TRBV5-1 | NA | CASSFVGNSPLHF
TRBV5-1 | NA | CASSWDAGASTDTQYF
TRBV2 | NA | CASSDMGPYQPQHF
TRBV5-5 | NA | CASSFRVTEAFF
TRBV7-2 | TRBD2 | CASSLFTSANHGTQYF
TRBV6-5 | NA | CASSYRDPGYEQYF
TRBV9 | NA | CASSVHGRGEKLFF
TRBV11-2 | NA | CASSLRVGGELFF
TRBV11-2 | TRBD1 | CASSSNRGLGEQFF
TRBV11-2 | NA | CASSGHNEQFF
TRBV5-4 | TRBD1 | CASSLYGGQGAFF
TRBV6-7 | NA | CASPDEETPTQRNTGELFF
TRBV12-3/TRBV12-4 | NA | CASTAGTGELFF
TRBV19 | NA | CASSFQKSSYEQYF
TRBV28 | NA | CATMSSDIGRSSSGANVLTF
TRBV24-1 | NA | CATSGDQLAGGYGYTF
TRBV20-1 | NA | CSARDFGRTYGYTF
TRBV5-1 | NA | CANSSNSYEQYF
TRBV20-1 | NA | CSATPRTVLTEAFF
TRBV10-2 | NA | CASSRTAMNTEAFF
TRBV27 | NA | CASSLFGSDEQFF
TRBV24-1 | NA | CATSGGGWNYNEQFF
TRBV3-1 | TRBD1 | CASGLQGNYGYTF
TRBV3-1 | NA | CASSQPGMGKNIQYF
TRBV24-1 | TRBD1 | CATSMGQTIYNEQFF
TRBV28 | NA | CASRQGLANTGELFF
TRBV11-2 | NA | CASATGYYTYEQYF
TRBV29-1 | NA | CSVGLGLHYEQYF
TRBV29-1 | NA | CSVSQSEVNQPQHF
TRBV30 | NA | CARSTTIGDPTDTQYF
TRBV14 | NA | CASSQESRRNEQYF
TRBV7-2 | NA | CATSRVANTEAFF
TRBV7-9 | NA | CASSLVQGNGNTIYF
TRBV7-8 | TRBD2 | CASSLVGGPASSYNEQFF
TRBV5-1 | TRBD2 | CASSLVASGHTGELFF
TRBV7-2 | NA | CASSLAGYTNEQFF
TRBV4-1 | NA | CASSPLGSPETQYF
TRBV20-1 | TRBD2 | CSASGRFDTQYF
TRBV4-2 | TRBD2 | CASSQDRGSGIVNEQFF
TRBV18 | NA | CASSPQPYNEQFF
TRBV4-1 | NA | CASSPSPGAPNTEAFF
TRBV20-1 | TRBD1 | CSASTGTAYEQYF
TRBV7-2 | TRBD1 | CASSRQGGDSPLHF
TRBV20-1 | NA | CSARGSATQETQYF
TRBV12-3/TRBV12-4 | NA | CASSLEGTGPYGYTF
TRBV6-5 | NA | CASSTPMPTGELFF
TRBV5-4 | NA | CASSYGGGYGYTF
TRBV10-3 | TRBD1 | CAISEEQGAGEAFF
TRBV6-2/TRBV6-3 | NA | CASSPGSPVYGYTF
TRBV24-1 | NA | CATSESGTPTYEQYF
TRBV5-4 | NA | CASSLARPINEQFF
TRBV2 | TRBD1 | CASNQGADGANVLTF
TRBV28 | TRBD2 | CASRLAGRSNEQFF
TRBV20-1 | TRBD2 | CSARGPSGGLTLGNTGELFF
TRBV30 | NA | CAWSVPQGREQYF
TRBV18 | TRBD2 | CASSPRLASWGNEQFF